Detailed here is one T cell receptor beta chain. This clone's antigen is unknown. Base qualities are missing; no much larger clone stands one base away. The treatment or condition label corresponds to: high-dose cyclophosphamide on days +3 and +4 as single-agent GVHD prophylaxis. For conditioning, the PTCy patients got busulfan and fludarabine, then a related or unrelated marrow graft, followed by cyclophosphamide on days +3 and +4. The PTCy-treated patients were drawn from a prospective, multi-institutional clinical trial. Mononuclear cells from peripheral blood and bone marrow were separated by Ficoll-Hypaque density centrifugation and then cryopreserved. The sample belongs to a study of T cells after posttransplantation cyclophosphamide (dated by TCRdb to 2016 to 2017). For context, the study as a whole: The study tracked T cell repertoire reconstitution by TRB sequencing after myeloablative bone marrow transplantation using posttransplantation cyclophosphamide as GVHD prophylaxis. Antigen receptor sequencing was done on samples from 35 to 40 PTCy-treated patients and from some 15 related bone marrow donors of those patients. TRB sequencing was performed on blood from all 35 or so PTCy patients with 1-year posttransplant specimens. In 3 patients, up to about 3 additional blood samples taken between 2 and 5.2 years after transplant also underwent TRB sequencing, as did pretransplant blood from 4 patients. Because TRA and TRB clonality correlated tightly in 10 or so samples, later TCR analyses were limited to TRB. Public TRB sequences were queried against a database of over 3,000 sequences associated with responses to pathogens, tumor antigens, self-antigens and alloantigens.

Genomic DNA was used for TRB sequencing, which was performed with the immunoSEQ assay at survey resolution or with the hsTCRB kit. In the source study's methods: The immunoSEQ software handled initial read processing, and the LymphoSeq R package was used for repertoire analyses. Clonality was computed as 1 minus normalized Shannon entropy, and a Gini coefficient was also calculated for each TRB dataset. To infer phenotypes in unsorted samples, TRB sequences from sorted subsets of the recipient or donor were mapped onto unsorted samples from the same recipient. TCRdb limited this immuneACCESS table to in-frame rearrangements with V and J called. A share of clones is missing; checked studies link under half to unresolved V genes, and the rest is unexplained. For V, J and clone size, that table is used; D and trimming come from the DNA. The sample yields about 7,800 clones; over 65% were counted once. The top ten clones comprise roughly 24% of the sample.

General conclusions and limits of the study: Donor-recipient similarity was low at 1-2 months but increased during the first year, and donor CD8+ memory clones often dominated later blood repertoires. The TRB repertoires of T cells infiltrating skin or GI tract showed only limited overlap with the TRB repertoires of T cells in blood. Across more than 35 patients, recipient CMV seropositivity and CMV reactivation were highly associated with TRB clonality; PTCy diversity was similar to CNI/methotrexate controls.

Reading from cysteine to phenylalanine, the CDR3 counts 15 amino acids. Left in the record is the CDR3 DNA by itself, 45 bases read in frame from the first base. V and J are truncated by 4 bases and 2 bases respectively, leaving an intervening sequence of 14 bases. As encoded in the germline V gene, CDR1 is SGDLS while CDR2 is YYNGEE. The starting material was PBMCs, obtained after allogeneic stem cell transplant with posttransplant cyclophosphamide. This clonotype originated in a female patient between 40 and 50 years old who received an allogeneic stem cell transplant from an unrelated donor, was CMV-positive, and had no GVHD. Following a transplant, some T cells may be graft donor cells, not patient cells. The chain is assembled from TRBV9 and TRBJ2-3, and possibly TRBD2, on 6 matching bases. The bases read TGTGCCAGCAGCAGAGCGGGCCCGATCACAGATACGCAGTATTTT. Its translation reads: CASSRAGPITDTQYF.